This passage covers 31 T cell receptor beta chains from one sample sequenced in a study of T cell responses to AZD1222 COVID-19 vaccine. The repertoire was sequenced with immunoSEQ multiplex PCR; TCRdb's copy has only in-frame clones and lacks some. The table records 75,000 to 100,000 clones, around nine tenths of them present only once. This specimen was peripheral blood, taken on day 0 of AZD1222 vaccination. Every receptor here comes from an adult in good health.

The CDR3 region has the DNA TGTGCCTGCACCGGGACCCCGGGGGAAGCTTTCTTT. Protein: CACTGTPGEAFF. The rearrangement joins TRBV28 to TRBJ1-1; maybe TRBD1 (5 bases). The CDR3 contains 12 residues. The V end was cut by 11 bases, the J end by 8 bases, with 18 bases between. Germline V gene sequence: CDR1 MDHEN, CDR2 SYDVKM.

The chain has TRBV29-1 and TRBJ2-5; tentative D call: TRBD2 (5 bases). The V and J ends lost 3 bases and 5 bases respectively, with 19 bases between them. Germline CDR1 SQVTM, CDR2 ANQGSEA. This CDR3 is built from 15 residues. The CDR3 loop reads CSVDSASNLRETQYF. The CDR3 DNA follows: TGCAGCGTTGACAGCGCTAGCAACCTTCGGGAGACCCAGTACTTC. The full variable domain, its missing parts supplied by reference TRBV29-1 and TRBJ2-5, is SAVISQKPSRDICQRGTSLTIQCQVDSQVTMMFWYRQQPGQSLTLIATANQGSEATYESGFVIDKFPISRPNLTFSTLTVSNMSPEDSSIYLCSVDSASNLRETQYFGPGTRLLVL.

CDR3 nucleotide sequence: TGTGCCAGCAGCTTCGCAGGGTCGGACTATGGCTACACCTTC. It encodes CASSFAGSDYGYTF. The gene calls are TRBV5-4 and TRBJ1-2, with TRBD1 as a possible D gene (5 bases). The CDR3 loop spans 14 amino acids. Germline V gives CDR1 SGHNT, CDR2 YYREEE (reference sequence). With 2 bases removed from V and 3 bases from J, the gap between germline ends came to 11 bases.

The V and J genes are TRBV3-1 (or the pseudogene TRBV3-2) and TRBJ2-7; D uncertain. Germline assignment: CDR1 LGHDT and CDR2 YNNKEL (reference sequence). Trimming shortened V by 1 base and J by 2 bases, and 9 bases separated the two germline ends. The CDR3 totals 14 residues. The CDR3 is CASSQVRSPYEQYF. As DNA, the CDR3 is TGTGCCAGCAGCCAAGTCAGATCCCCCTACGAGCAGTACTTC.

The CDR3 loop reads CASSDRGLAGVGELFF. Here the CDR3 DNA reads TGTGCCAGCAGTGACCGAGGACTAGCGGGAGTTGGGGAGCTGTTTTTT. This chain uses TRBV6-2 or TRBV6-3 with TRBJ2-2, with 13 nucleotides matching TRBD2. Germline V lookup: CDR1 MNHEY, CDR2 SVGEGT. The CDR3 consists of 16 residues. The V segment lost 5 bases and the J segment 8 bases; nucleotides outside the gene matches: 8.

CDR3 DNA: TGTGCCAGCAGTGTCCGCAGACCTGACGGGACCCAGTACTTC. The encoded protein is CASSVRRPDGTQYF. The rearrangement uses TRBV2 and TRBJ2-5; D is undetermined. CDR3 length: 14 amino acids. V was cut by 4 bases and J by 7 bases, with 16 bases left in between. Germline CDR1 reads SNHLY; CDR2 reads FYNNEI.

This rearrangement joins TRBV24-1 to TRBJ1-2; possibly TRBD1 for D (6 bases). V lost 0 bases, J lost 7 bases, and 20 bases lay in between. Germline CDR1 is KGHDR and CDR2 is SFDVKD. This CDR3 contains 17 residues. The CDR3 nucleotides read TGTGCCACCAGTGATTTGGGGGCGACAGGACATGCTGCTGGCTACACCTTC. It specifies CATSDLGATGHAAGYTF.

J is TRBJ2-4 and V is TRBV6-1, with 9 bases identical to TRBD2. Germline CDR1 reads MNHNS; CDR2 reads SASEGT. V lost 2 bases, J lost 3 bases, and 11 bases stayed unmatched. This CDR3 has 18 amino acids. The CDR3 region is CASSETLAGNWGKNIQYF. The CDR3 region has the DNA TGTGCCAGCAGTGAAACGCTAGCGGGAAATTGGGGCAAAAACATTCAGTACTTC.

The chain has TRBV4-3 and TRBJ2-7; D is unresolved. In germline, CDR1 is LGHNA, CDR2 YSLEER. This CDR3 is 13 amino acids long. Trimming stripped 0 bases from V and 6 bases from J, with 9 bases between. The CDR3, as DNA: TGCGCCAGCAGCCAAGATTTAGCTACCGAGCAGTACTTC. Translated, it gives CASSQDLATEQYF.

The chain combines TRBV7-2 with TRBJ2-1; 14 bases are a match to TRBD2. V lost 5 bases to trimming and J lost 9 bases; unmatched junction nucleotides: 12. Germline V gene lookup returns CDR1 SGHTA and CDR2 FQGNSA. The CDR3 spans 17 residues. CDR3 sequence: CASSLFMTSGRVGEQFF. The CDR3 DNA reads TGTGCCAGCAGCCTCTTCATGACTAGCGGGAGGGTCGGTGAGCAGTTCTTC.

This clone was seen just once. This chain links TRBV28 with TRBJ2-3; D remains ambiguous. V lost 5 bases and J 1 base, leaving 7 bases between the germline ends. CDR3 size: 13 residues. Germline values: CDR1 MDHEN, CDR2 SYDVKM. The CDR3 is CASSTPGTDTQYF. CDR3 in DNA: TGTGCCAGCAGTACGCCGGGCACAGATACGCAGTATTTT. The complete variable domain, with remaining parts taken from reference TRBV28 and TRBJ2-3, reads DVKVTQSSRYLVKRTGEKVFLECVQDMDHENMFWYRQDPGLGLRLIYFSYDVKMKEKGDIPEGYSVSREKKERFSLILESASTNQTSMYLCASSTPGTDTQYFGPGTRLTVL.

V gene TRBV30 combines with J gene TRBJ1-4, with 10 positions matching TRBD1. Germline loops: CDR1 GTSNPN, CDR2 SVGIG (reference sequence). CDR3 length equals 19 residues. V was clipped by 2 bases and J by 0 bases; unmatched bases: 12. The DNA of the CDR3 is TGTGCCTGGAGTCGCCGCCCGGACAGGGGGTTTCCAACTAATGAAAAACTGTTTTTT. This translates into CAWSRRPDRGFPTNEKLFF.

The chain couples TRBV5-6 to TRBJ2-4, with D perhaps given as TRBD1 or TRBD2 (5 bases each). With 1 base removed from V and 0 bases from J, the gap between germline ends came to 8 bases. There are 15 residues in the CDR3. Germline V lookup: CDR1 SGHDT, CDR2 YYEEEE. Written as DNA, the CDR3 is TGTGCCAGCAGCTTGAGGGGAGTAGCCAAAAACATTCAGTACTTC. Protein sequence: CASSLRGVAKNIQYF.

This sequence joins TRBV5-6 and TRBJ2-5, with 9 bases matching TRBD1. The CDR3 is 13 amino acids. The germline CDR1 and CDR2 sequences are SGHDT and YYEEEE. The V gene end was trimmed by 7 bases and the J gene end by 4 bases; junction bases not matched to a gene: 5. The CDR3 sequence is CASAGTGRETQYF. CDR3 sequence (DNA): TGTGCCAGCGCTGGGACAGGGCGAGAGACCCAGTACTTC. Together with reference TRBV5-6 and TRBJ2-5, the CDR3 gives the full variable domain: DAGVTQSPTHLIKTRGQQVTLRCSPKSGHDTVSWYQQALGQGPQFIFQYYEEEERQRGNFPDRFSGHQFPNYSSELNVNALLLGDSALYLCASAGTGRETQYFGPGTRLLVL.

V usage is TRBV19 and J usage is TRBJ2-3; 10 bases match TRBD1. J gave up 5 bases and V 11 bases, and 10 bases lay outside the gene matches. This CDR3 contains 14 residues. Germline-derived CDR1 and CDR2 are LNHDA and SQIVND (reference sequence). CDR3 DNA sequence: TGTGCCCTTCCTCCGGGACAGGGGATAGATACGCAGTATTTT. Its protein is CALPPGQGIDTQYF.

V and J are TRBV3-1 (or the pseudogene TRBV3-2) and TRBJ2-1; 11 bases align to TRBD2. Per germline, CDR1 LGHDT and CDR2 YNNKEL (reference sequence). V lost 6 bases and J lost 4; bases outside the gene matches: 5. The CDR3 extends over 15 amino acids. The CDR3 bases are TGTGCCAGCAGATCGACTAGCGGGACATACAATGAGCAGTTCTTC. Protein product: CASRSTSGTYNEQFF.

This clone was seen only once. This chain uses TRBV5-6 with TRBJ1-2, with TRBD1 as a possible D gene (6 bases). Germline V gives CDR1 SGHDT, CDR2 YYEEEE. With 3 bases removed from V and 4 bases from J, the gap between germline ends came to 16 bases. The CDR3 is 15 residues long. Here the CDR3 reads CASSSQSGGRYGYTF. The CDR3 DNA reads TGTGCCAGCAGCTCACAATCGGGGGGCCGCTATGGCTACACCTTC.

The chain joins TRBV10-1 to TRBJ1-2; 8 bases align to TRBD1. Germline lookup yields CDR1 WNHNN and CDR2 SYGVQD (reference sequence). Trimming removed 6 bases from V and 8 bases from J; junction bases left unmatched: 17. This CDR3 spans 16 amino acids. The CDR3: CASSRGRMIGGRGYTF. DNA for the CDR3: TGCGCCAGCAGCAGGGGGCGCATGATCGGGGGAAGGGGCTACACCTTC.

The CDR3 DNA reads as TGTGCCAGCAGTCAGTCGGGGAACTCCTACGAGCAGTACTTC. Translation gives CASSQSGNSYEQYF. This chain joins TRBV6-6 and TRBJ2-7, with D possibly being TRBD2 (5 bases). Germline assignment: CDR1 MNHNY and CDR2 SVGAGI (reference sequence). CDR3 length equals 14 residues. Trimming cost V 5 bases and J 0 bases, with 11 bases left between them.

This chain joins TRBV30 and TRBJ1-4; TRBD1 matches 7 bases. The CDR3 has 15 amino acids. V lost 0 bases and J lost 8; bases outside the gene matches: 9. Germline V gives CDR1 GTSNPN, CDR2 SVGIG (reference sequence). CDR3: CAWSVQGTIGEKLFF. The DNA for the CDR3 is TGTGCCTGGAGTGTACAGGGGACAATAGGCGAAAAACTGTTTTTT.

J is TRBJ1-4 and V is TRBV21-1. TRBV21-1 is an annotated pseudogene. The CDR3 has 15 amino acids. For the CDR3, the DNA is TGTGCCAGCAGCAAACACCCGGACTGGGGTGAAAAACTGTTTTTT. It yields the protein CASSKHPDWGEKLFF.

The chain couples TRBV27 to TRBJ1-2; possibly TRBD1 for D (6 bases). V was trimmed by 6 bases and J by 2 bases, leaving 19 bases between them. Germline V gene data show CDR1 as MNHEY and CDR2 as SMNVEV (reference sequence). The CDR3 loop spans 16 amino acids. This CDR3 is CASSRGWGLGNYGYTF. In DNA, the CDR3 is TGTGCCAGCAGCCGCGGGTGGGGGCTGGGGAACTATGGCTACACCTTC.

This rearrangement joins TRBV9 to TRBJ2-3; no clear D. Germline assignment: CDR1 SGDLS and CDR2 YYNGEE. Deletions cut 2 bases from V and 0 bases from J, with 7 bases between. The CDR3 sequence is 14 residues long. CDR3 nucleotide sequence: TGTGCCAGCAGCGTTCCAGGTAGCACAGATACGCAGTATTTT. It codes for CASSVPGSTDTQYF. Combining the CDR3 with reference TRBV9 and TRBJ2-3 gives the whole variable domain DSGVTQTPKHLITATGQRVTLRCSPRSGDLSVYWYQQSLDQGLQFLIQYYNGEERAKGNILERFSAQQFPDLHSELNLSSLELGDSALYFCASSVPGSTDTQYFGPGTRLTVL.

This chain uses TRBV13 with TRBJ1-1; D gene uncertain. Trimming cost V 3 bases and J 6 bases, with 14 bases left between them. Germline CDR1 reads PRHDT; CDR2 reads FYEKMQ (reference sequence). CDR3 length: 14 amino acids. CDR3 DNA: TGTGCCAGCAGCTTGAGTAGGGTATTCGCTGAAGCTTTCTTT. Translated, it gives CASSLSRVFAEAFF.

The rearrangement joins TRBV5-8 to TRBJ1-5; the match to TRBD1 covers 7 bases. Germline assignment: CDR1 SGHTS and CDR2 YDEGEE. This CDR3 spans 15 amino acids. V lost 7 bases to trimming and J lost 0 bases; unmatched junction nucleotides: 7. This chain's CDR3 is CASGQADFSNQPQHF. CDR3 DNA: TGTGCCAGCGGACAGGCTGATTTTAGCAATCAGCCCCAGCATTTT.

CDR3 protein: CASSYGPTYEQYF. CDR3 sequence (DNA): TGTGCCAGCAGTTATGGACCGACGTACGAGCAGTACTTC. J is TRBJ2-7 and V is TRBV6-2 or TRBV6-3; no clear D gene. The CDR3 is made up of 13 amino acids. The germline gives CDR1 MNHEY, CDR2 SVGEGT. V lost 3 bases and J lost 4, with 10 bases in between.

The count of this clone is one. The rearrangement links TRBV7-9 to TRBJ2-7, with TRBD1 identical over 7 bases. From germline, CDR1 is SEHNR and CDR2 FQNEAQ (reference sequence). The CDR3 extends over 13 amino acids. The J segment lost 6 bases and the V segment lost 9 bases, leaving 11 bases of the junction unmatched. Here the CDR3 reads CASSGTARGEQYF. The CDR3 bases are TGTGCCAGTTCGGGGACAGCAAGGGGCGAGCAGTACTTC.

This chain joins TRBV29-1 and TRBJ2-5, with 7 bases aligning to TRBD1. The CDR3 covers 14 residues. Germline lookup yields CDR1 SQVTM and CDR2 ANQGSEA. The J segment lost 1 base and the V segment lost 0 bases, leaving 2 bases of the junction unmatched. The CDR3 nucleotides read TGCAGCGTTGAAGACAGGACAGGCCAAGAGACCCAGTACTTC. Translated, it gives CSVEDRTGQETQYF.

The chain joins TRBV7-9 to TRBJ1-5; D is unclear. With 0 bases removed from V and 0 bases from J, the gap between germline ends came to 6 bases. Germline V lookup: CDR1 SEHNR, CDR2 FQNEAQ (reference sequence). The length of the CDR3 is 15 residues. CDR3 residues: CASSLAGLSNQPQHF. CDR3 bases: TGTGCCAGCAGCTTAGCCGGTCTTAGCAATCAGCCCCAGCATTTT.

The chain recombines TRBV19 with TRBJ1-2; tentative D call: TRBD1 (5 bases). The CDR3 extends over 13 amino acids. The V gene's germline CDR1 is LNHDA and CDR2 SQIVND (reference sequence). Trimming removed 5 bases at V and 8 bases at J, with 15 bases between. The DNA for the CDR3 is TGTGCCAGTAGTGTCAGGGTGGAACTCGGCTACACCTTC. This codes for CASSVRVELGYTF.

V gene TRBV15 combines with J gene TRBJ1-4; unclear D gene. V lost 0 bases to trimming and J lost 7 bases, with 6 bases between them. Per the germline V gene, CDR1 is LNHNV and CDR2 is YYDKDF (reference sequence). CDR3 size: 13 residues. CDR3 sequence reads: CATSRERSEKLFF. The CDR3 nucleotides read TGTGCCACCAGCAGAGAGAGAAGTGAAAAACTGTTTTTT.